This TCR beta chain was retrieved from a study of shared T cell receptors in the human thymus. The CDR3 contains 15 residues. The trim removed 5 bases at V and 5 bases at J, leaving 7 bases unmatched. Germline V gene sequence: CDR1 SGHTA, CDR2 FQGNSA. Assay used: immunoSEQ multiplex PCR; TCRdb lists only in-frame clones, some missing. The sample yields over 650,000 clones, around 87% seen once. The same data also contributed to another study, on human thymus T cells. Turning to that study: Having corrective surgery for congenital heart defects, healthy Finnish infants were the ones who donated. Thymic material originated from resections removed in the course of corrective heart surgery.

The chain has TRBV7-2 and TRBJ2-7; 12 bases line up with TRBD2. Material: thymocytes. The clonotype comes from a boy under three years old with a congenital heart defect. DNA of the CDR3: TGTGCCAGCAGCGATACTAGCGGGGGGTCCCACGAGCAGTACTTC. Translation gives CASSDTSGGSHEQYF. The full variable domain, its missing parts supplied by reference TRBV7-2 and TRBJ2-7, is GAGVSQSPSNKVTEKGKDVELRCDPISGHTALYWYRQSLGQGLEFLIYFQGNSAPDKSGLPSDRFSAERTGGSVSTLTIQRTQQEDSAVYLCASSDTSGGSHEQYFGPGTRLTVT.